This TCR beta chain was identified in a study of blood T cell repertoires in COVID-19. Study in general: Donors in the United States, Italy and Spain gave samples during acute or convalescent COVID-19. Sources were T cells, B-cell-depleted T cells, or PBMCs; the material itself was cDNA or gDNA.

Seattle patient enrollment occurred during active infection, with longitudinal follow-up thereafter. In the original processing: It was from reference gene primer amplification that nucleated cell counts were estimated. TCRdb's table, derived via immunoSEQ multiplex PCR, lists solely in-frame clones and lacks some. Clonal size and the V and J genes are those of that table, whereas D and trimming came from the DNA. The sample includes 95,000 to 150,000 clones, around 83% of them seen just once. This TCR came from an elderly woman with COVID-19, enrolled during active disease. The sample was peripheral blood.

The CDR3 DNA follows: TGCGCCAGCAGCTTGGCGGCAGGGGACACCGGGGAGCTGTTTTTT. Translated, it gives CASSLAAGDTGELFF. The chain links TRBV5-1 to TRBJ2-2; D is possibly TRBD1 (6 bases). V dropped 0 bases and J dropped 3 bases, with 9 bases sitting between them. Germline V gene sequence: CDR1 SGHRS, CDR2 YFSETQ. The CDR3 spans 15 residues.